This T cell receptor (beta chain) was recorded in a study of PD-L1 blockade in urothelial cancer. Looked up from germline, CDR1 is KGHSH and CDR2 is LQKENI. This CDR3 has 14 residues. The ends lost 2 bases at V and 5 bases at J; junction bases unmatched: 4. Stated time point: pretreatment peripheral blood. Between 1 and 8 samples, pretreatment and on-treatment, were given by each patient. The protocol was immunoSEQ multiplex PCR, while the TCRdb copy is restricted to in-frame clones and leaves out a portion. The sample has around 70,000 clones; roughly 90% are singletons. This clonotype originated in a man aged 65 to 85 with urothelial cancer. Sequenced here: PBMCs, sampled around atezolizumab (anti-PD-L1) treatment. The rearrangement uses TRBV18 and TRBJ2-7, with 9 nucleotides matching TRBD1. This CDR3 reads CASSPSTGGHEQYF. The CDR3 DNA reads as TGTGCCAGCTCACCATCGACAGGGGGGCACGAGCAGTACTTC.